This T cell receptor (beta chain) was captured in a study of T cell responses to AZD1222 COVID-19 vaccine. Study-wide findings and caveats: Only five to seven AZD1222 recipients tested seropositive at baseline. Donors in the cohort were predominantly white British and more often female, and clonal diversity was possibly underestimated. Researchers took repertoire samples only after the peak T cell response had come.

This CDR3 has 13 residues. Germline V CDR1 and CDR2: MNHEY, SMNVEV (reference sequence). V was cut by 1 base and J by 6 bases, with 10 bases left in between. Some clones are missing from TCRdb's copy, which holds only in-frame ones; the method was immunoSEQ multiplex PCR. The sample lists 200,000 to 250,000 clones, more than 85% occurring once. In the case of this clone: Its cognate antigen is unknown.

The specimen comprised peripheral blood, sampled on day 0 of MenACWY control vaccination. This chain uses TRBV27 with TRBJ2-7; the D gene is possibly TRBD2 (6 bases). The TCR comes from an adult in good health. Here the CDR3 reads CASSLFQGGEQYF. DNA of the CDR3: TGTGCCAGCAGTTTATTCCAGGGAGGCGAGCAGTACTTC.